A selection of T cell receptor beta chains follows, all from one sample in a study of T cell changes during pregnancy in multiple sclerosis. Clones were read by immunoSEQ multiplex PCR, and TCRdb kept only the in-frame ones, dropping some. The sample records 56,000 or so clones, almost 95% being singletons. Sample: CD4+ T cells from peripheral blood mononuclear cells, taken in the third trimester of pregnancy. The receptors here all came from a female donor with multiple sclerosis, enrolled in a pregnancy study. The CDR3 runs from the conserved cysteine through the conserved F or W. D genes are given only for firm matches. Part of the rows lack a size; the others show once, few, many or a class for expanded clones.

v_gene	j_gene	d_gene	abundance	CDR3aa	CDR3nt
TRBV30	TRBJ2-7	-	-	CAWGENTGSYEQYF	TGTGCCTGGGGCGAAAACACGGGCTCCTACGAGCAGTACTTC
TRBV27	TRBJ2-3	-	-	CASSPYRFPPDTQYF	TGTGCCAGCAGTCCATACAGGTTTCCCCCAGATACGCAGTATTTT
TRBV5-4	TRBJ2-6	-	once	CASSSLVGSGANVLTF	TGTGCCAGCAGCTCCCTGGTCGGGTCTGGGGCCAACGTCCTGACTTTC
TRBV5-5	TRBJ1-5	-	few	CASSLRSTNQPQHF	TGTGCCAGCAGCTTGCGGAGTACCAATCAGCCCCAGCATTTT
TRBV5-1	TRBJ1-4	TRBD1	once	CASSLAGTDEKLFF	TGCGCCAGCAGCTTGGCCGGGACAGATGAAAAACTGTTTTTT
TRBV19	TRBJ2-4	TRBD2	once	CATRTSTNIQYF	TGTGCCACCCGGACTAGCACAAACATTCAGTACTTC
TRBV28	TRBJ2-3	-	-	CASSFLQFRRGPDTQYF	TGTGCCAGCAGTTTCCTTCAATTCCGGCGGGGCCCAGATACGCAGTATTTT
TRBV7-9	TRBJ1-1	TRBD1	-	CASSLSNSGQGVNTEAFF	TGTGCCAGCAGCTTATCGAACTCAGGACAGGGGGTTAACACTGAAGCTTTCTTT
TRBV5-1	TRBJ2-1	-	-	CASSLGGVMNEQFF	TGCGCCAGCAGCCTCGGAGGAGTTATGAATGAGCAGTTCTTC
TRBV28	TRBJ2-7	TRBD1	-	CASSLPQGAVYEQYF	TGTGCCAGCAGTTTACCCCAGGGGGCGGTCTACGAGCAGTACTTC
TRBV29-1	TRBJ2-4	-	-	CSVEDAGVGSIQYF	TGCAGCGTTGAAGATGCAGGGGTTGGGAGCATTCAGTACTTC
TRBV11-3	TRBJ2-7	-	-	CASSWTPDYEQYF	TGTGCCAGCAGCTGGACACCGGACTACGAGCAGTACTTC
TRBV2	TRBJ2-1	TRBD2	-	CASIGSRREGRSKEQFF	TGTGCCAGCATAGGAAGCCGGCGGGAGGGCCGATCGAAAGAGCAGTTCTTC
TRBV28	TRBJ2-7	-	-	CASSLIGGGYEQYF	TGTGCCAGCAGTTTGATAGGGGGGGGCTACGAGCAGTACTTC
TRBV7-9	TRBJ1-4	-	-	CASSTSSGEKLFF	TGTGCCAGCAGCACCTCGTCGGGGGAAAAACTGTTTTTT
TRBV27	TRBJ1-5	-	once	CASSLSLSRPQHF	TGTGCCAGCAGTTTATCCCTGAGTAGGCCCCAGCATTTT
TRBV5-1	TRBJ2-6	TRBD2	-	CASSLMGLAGANSGANVLTF	TGCGCCAGCAGCTTGATGGGACTAGCGGGAGCGAACTCTGGGGCCAACGTCCTGACTTTC
TRBV14	TRBJ2-7	-	-	CASSQEWASGTKYF	-
TRBV13	TRBJ1-3	TRBD1	-	CASSQNRGLSGNTIYF	TGTGCCAGCAGCCAGAACAGGGGACTCTCTGGAAACACCATATATTTT
TRBV28	TRBJ2-7	-	once	CASSAPGISSYEQYF	TGTGCCAGCAGTGCCCCCGGGATTAGTTCCTACGAGCAGTACTTC
TRBV7-2	TRBJ1-2	TRBD1	-	CASSLGDRGWGYTF	TGTGCCAGCAGCTTGGGGGACAGGGGCTGGGGCTACACCTTC
TRBV7-2	TRBJ1-1	-	-	CASSLSGVAEAFF	TGTGCCAGCAGCTTATCGGGAGTCGCTGAAGCTTTCTTT
TRBV7-8	TRBJ1-5	-	-	CASSLYGENNQPQHF	TGTGCCAGCAGCTTATATGGGGAGAACAATCAGCCCCAGCATTTT
TRBV7-2	TRBJ2-7	-	-	CASSSVNGGLYEQYF	TGTGCCAGCAGCTCCGTCAACGGGGGGCTCTACGAGCAGTACTTC
TRBV5-1	TRBJ1-3	TRBD1	-	CASSSLTGTGNTIYF	TGCGCCAGCAGCTCCCTGACAGGGACTGGAAACACCATATATTTT
TRBV9	TRBJ1-2	TRBD1	-	CASSPRDRSPYGYTF	TGTGCCAGCAGCCCCCGGGACAGGTCCCCCTATGGCTACACCTTC
TRBV5-5	TRBJ2-2	-	-	CASSPPTESGELFF	TGTGCCAGCAGCCCACCTACAGAATCCGGGGAGCTGTTTTTT
TRBV27	TRBJ2-5	TRBD1	few	CASSSVGQGQETQYF	TGTGCCAGCAGTTCCGTAGGACAGGGCCAAGAGACCCAGTACTTC
TRBV5-1	TRBJ2-3	TRBD2	-	CASSSGLAGVSSTDTQYF	TGCGCCAGCAGCTCTGGACTAGCGGGAGTTTCTAGCACAGATACGCAGTATTTT
TRBV5-1	TRBJ2-5	TRBD2	-	CASSLGTRLAGEETQYF	TGCGCCAGCAGCCTAGGGACGAGATTAGCGGGAGAAGAGACCCAGTACTTC
TRBV30	TRBJ1-2	-	once	CAWSVLGTQNYGYTF	TGTGCCTGGAGTGTACTAGGCACCCAGAACTATGGCTACACCTTC
TRBV5-1	TRBJ2-7	TRBD2	-	CASSLAATSRTDEQYF	TGCGCCAGCAGCTTGGCCGCGACTAGCCGTACTGACGAGCAGTACTTC
TRBV28	TRBJ2-5	TRBD1	-	CASSLTSRGRVTQYF	TGTGCCAGCAGTTTAACCTCTAGGGGGCGGGTAACCCAGTACTTC
TRBV28	TRBJ1-2	-	-	CASSLRVGEEVF	TGTGCCAGCAGTTTAAGGGTGGGGGAGGAGGTCTTC
TRBV27	TRBJ2-7	TRBD2	-	CASSRTPVGRENIYEQYF	TGTGCCAGCAGTAGGACCCCAGTGGGGCGGGAGAACATCTACGAGCAGTACTTC
TRBV28	TRBJ2-3	TRBD1	once	CASTGGPLPQYF	TGTGCCAGTACAGGGGGACCGCTGCCCCAGTATTTT
TRBV13	TRBJ1-2	TRBD1	-	CASREPGQGSGYTF	TGTGCCAGCAGAGAGCCGGGACAGGGGTCTGGCTACACCTTC
TRBV29-1	TRBJ2-4	-	-	CSVRQQLAKNIQYF	TGCAGCGTCCGACAACAACTAGCCAAAAACATTCAGTACTTC
TRBV5-1	TRBJ1-1	-	-	CASSLETGSGREAFF	TGCGCCAGCAGCTTGGAAACAGGCTCCGGTCGAGAAGCTTTCTTT
TRBV27	TRBJ1-1	-	-	CASSSRGTASPFF	TGTGCCAGCAGTTCAAGGGGTACTGCCTCTCCTTTCTTT
TRBV7-3	TRBJ1-4	TRBD1	-	CASSLTGQSREKLFF	TGTGCCAGCAGCTTAACGGGACAGTCTCGTGAAAAACTGTTTTTT
TRBV10-2	TRBJ2-1	TRBD2	once	CASSHVLAGGVGEQFF	TGCGCCAGCAGTCACGTGCTAGCGGGAGGTGTTGGTGAGCAGTTCTTC
TRBV15	TRBJ2-5	-	-	CATSRDPGSETQYF	TGTGCCACCAGCAGAGATCCCGGTTCGGAGACCCAGTACTTC
TRBV6-5	TRBJ1-1	-	-	CASSTGDTEAFF	TGTGCCAGCAGTACGGGGGACACTGAAGCTTTCTTT
TRBV11-2	TRBJ2-1	TRBD2	-	CASISLAGGPRNEQFF	TGTGCCAGCATCTCCCTAGCGGGAGGGCCGCGGAATGAGCAGTTCTTC
TRBV11-1	TRBJ2-1	TRBD2	-	CASSLGRGGSFLNEQFF	TGTGCCAGCAGCTTAGGAAGGGGCGGGAGTTTCCTCAATGAGCAGTTCTTC
TRBV28	TRBJ2-5	-	-	CASSSALGETQYF	TGTGCCAGCAGTTCGGCCCTAGGAGAGACCCAGTACTTC
TRBV28	TRBJ2-1	-	-	CASSSPAQTSHTYNEQFF	TGTGCCAGCAGTTCTCCCGCTCAGACAAGTCACACCTACAATGAGCAGTTCTTC
TRBV7-2	TRBJ1-1	-	few	CASSSDGTEAFF	TGTGCCAGCAGCTCCGACGGGACTGAAGCTTTCTTT
TRBV6-5	TRBJ2-7	TRBD1	-	CASGTGGIYEQYF	TGTGCCAGCGGGACAGGGGGAATATACGAGCAGTACTTC
TRBV19	TRBJ2-4	-	-	CASAKGIELVVSKNIQYF	TGTGCCAGCGCCAAGGGGATCGAGCTAGTCGTTTCCAAAAACATTCAGTACTTC
TRBV4-2	TRBJ1-1	-	few	CASSLSGEPEAFF	TGTGCCAGCAGCCTATCAGGGGAACCCGAAGCTTTCTTT